This TCR beta chain was identified during a study of human T cells and chemical hapten exposure. TCRdb ran MiXCR on the RACE reads and lists one entry per CDR3 protein. In the table there are 380,000 or so distinct CDR3 sequences, approximately 5.8% of which are singletons. Deletions cut 2 bases from V and 0 bases from J, with 4 bases between. Germline CDR1 MNHEY, CDR2 SVGEGT. The CDR3 has 13 amino acids. This clonotype came up many times. Time point: pre-sensitization, week 0. The treatment is: therapeutic diphenylcyclopropenone sensitization with weekly scalp DPC. The source was whole blood, collected in connection with sensitization to the hapten diphenylcyclopropenone (DPC). J is TRBJ1-1 and V is TRBV6-2 or TRBV6-3, with D unresolved. The origin of this receptor is a woman aged 18-29 years with alopecia areata. Some clones in this sample may be carry-over from other donors' samples. This CDR3 is CASSYDMNTEAFF. DNA for the CDR3: TGTGCCAGCAGTTACGACATGAACACTGAAGCTTTCTTT.